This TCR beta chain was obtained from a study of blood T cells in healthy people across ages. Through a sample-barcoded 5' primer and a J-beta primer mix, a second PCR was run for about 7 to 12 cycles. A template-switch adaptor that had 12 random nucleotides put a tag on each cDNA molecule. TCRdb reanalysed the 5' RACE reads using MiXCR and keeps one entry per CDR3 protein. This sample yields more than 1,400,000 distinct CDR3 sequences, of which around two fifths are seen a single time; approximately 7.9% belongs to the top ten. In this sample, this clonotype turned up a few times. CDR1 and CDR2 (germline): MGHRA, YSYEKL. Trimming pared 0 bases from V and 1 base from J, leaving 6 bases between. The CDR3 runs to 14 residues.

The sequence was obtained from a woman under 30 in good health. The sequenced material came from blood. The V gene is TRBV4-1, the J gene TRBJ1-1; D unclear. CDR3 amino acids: CASSQELRNTEAFF. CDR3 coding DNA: TGCGCCAGCAGCCAAGAACTCCGGAACACTGAAGCTTTCTTT.